Listed here are 17 T cell receptor beta chains from one sample, sequenced in a study of cytomegalovirus exposure and HLA in healthy donors. The study ran its PCR with 60 Vbeta and 13 Jbeta primers. Only in-frame clones appear in the TCRdb table, and some are missing; sequencing was by immunoSEQ multiplex PCR. The table has more than 90,000 clones, around 70% seen once. Sequences were obtained from PBMCs. The receptor source for this set is a woman aged 45-65 years in good health and CMV-seropositive.

This chain links TRBV5-1 with TRBJ2-2; the D is unclear. CDR3 size: 15 residues. Deletions cut 1 base from V and 0 bases from J, with 7 bases between. The germline V gene has CDR1 SGHRS and CDR2 YFSETQ. CDR3 loop: CASSLNPSNTGELFF. The CDR3 DNA sequence: TGCGCCAGCAGCTTGAATCCCTCGAACACCGGGGAGCTGTTTTTT.

This clone was detected a few times. The chain couples TRBV19 to TRBJ1-1; D is unclear. CDR3 length: 14 residues. Germline CDR1 and CDR2: LNHDA and SQIVND (reference sequence). V lost 6 bases and J lost 0, with 11 bases in between. In DNA, the CDR3 is TGTGCCAGTAGATCTGAGGAAATGAACACTGAAGCTTTCTTT. This codes for CASRSEEMNTEAFF.

By sample share, this clone is medium-sized. V usage is TRBV6-5 and J usage is TRBJ1-4; 7 positions agree with TRBD1. The germline CDR1 and CDR2 sequences are MNHEY and SVGAGI. The CDR3 has 15 amino acids. The V segment lost 0 bases and the J segment 5 bases; nucleotides outside the gene matches: 3. The CDR3 reads CASSYSKGANEKLFF. CDR3 nucleotide sequence: TGTGCCAGCAGTTACTCGAAGGGGGCAAATGAAAAACTGTTTTTT.

This clone has more than one count but fewer than ten. The chain's CDR3 is CASSSTGIYGYTF. The CDR3 DNA follows: TGTGCCAGCAGTTCCACAGGGATCTATGGCTACACCTTC. This sequence joins TRBV6-6 and TRBJ1-2; possibly TRBD1 for D (6 bases). V was shortened by 4 bases and J by 4 bases, with 10 bases between the two germline ends. Germline CDR1 and CDR2: MNHNY and SVGAGI (reference sequence). The CDR3 is 13 residues long.

This chain connects TRBV14 to TRBJ2-6, with TRBD1 identical over 7 bases. Trimming at V came to 2 bases and at J to 0 bases, leaving 7 bases not matched to a gene. The CDR3 has 18 amino acids. CDR1 is SGHDN and CDR2 is FVKESK in the germline V gene. Here the CDR3 reads CASSQTTGVNSGANVLTF. CDR3 nucleotides: TGTGCCAGCAGCCAAACCACAGGGGTTAACTCTGGGGCCAACGTCCTGACTTTC.

This CDR3 reads CASSSVAEAFF. CDR3 bases: TGTGCCAGCAGTTCCGTGGCAGAAGCTTTCTTT. The chain has TRBV28 and TRBJ1-1; D not resolved. Germline-derived CDR1 and CDR2 are MDHEN and SYDVKM. Trimming removed 4 bases at V and 8 bases at J, with 8 bases between. The CDR3 length is 11 residues.

The rearrangement links TRBV11-2 to TRBJ2-3; the match to TRBD2 covers 11 bases. Trimming removed 4 bases from V and 8 bases from J; junction bases left unmatched: 5. From germline, CDR1 is SGHAT and CDR2 FQNNGV. The CDR3 is made up of 14 amino acids. CDR3 protein: CASSSLAGGSTQYF. As DNA, the CDR3 is TGTGCCAGCAGCTCTCTAGCGGGGGGTAGTACGCAGTATTTT.

The chain employs TRBV19 and TRBJ1-2; the match to TRBD1 covers 9 bases. The J segment lost 0 bases and the V segment lost 9 bases, leaving 14 bases of the junction unmatched. The CDR3 contains 17 residues. Germline CDR1 is LNHDA and CDR2 is SQIVND (reference sequence). The CDR3: CASHPRGQGSTNYGYTF. In nucleotides, the CDR3 is TGTGCCAGCCACCCCCGGGGACAGGGTAGTACTAACTATGGCTACACCTTC.

The chain joins TRBV7-9 to TRBJ1-4; TRBD1 might be the D (6 bases). This CDR3 comprises 18 residues. Germline CDR1 reads SEHNR; CDR2 reads FQNEAQ (reference sequence). V was pared by 4 bases and J by 4 bases, with 22 bases between. CDR3 in amino acids: CASSSPPGLGALNEKLFF. CDR3 DNA sequence: TGTGCCAGCAGCTCTCCGCCGGGCCTGGGGGCGCTTAATGAAAAACTGTTTTTT.

There are a few counts of this clone. The chain employs TRBV20-1 and TRBJ2-5; TRBD1 matches at 7 bases. The CDR3 spans 11 residues. J lost 9 bases, V lost 6 bases, and 7 bases had no gene match. The germline V gene has CDR1 DFQATT and CDR2 SNEGSKA (reference sequence). The CDR3 bases are TGCAGTGCAGGGGACAGTGGGGCCCAGTACTTC. It is translated as CSAGDSGAQYF.

V is TRBV28 and J is TRBJ2-7, with 7 bases fitting TRBD2. Germline loops: CDR1 MDHEN, CDR2 SYDVKM. V shed 3 bases and J 2 bases; nucleotides not matched to a gene: 4. The CDR3 spans 14 residues. The CDR3 loop reads CASSLPGGTYEQYF. In nucleotides, the CDR3 is TGTGCCAGCAGTTTGCCCGGGGGGACCTACGAGCAGTACTTC.

The genes are TRBV2 and TRBJ1-5; D unclear. Per the germline V gene, CDR1 is SNHLY and CDR2 is FYNNEI. The V gene lost 3 bases and the J gene lost 6 bases, with 3 bases spanning the gap. This CDR3 is 11 amino acids long. The CDR3 is CASSDSQPQHF. Written as DNA, the CDR3 is TGTGCCAGCAGTGATAGTCAGCCCCAGCATTTT. The full variable domain, its missing parts supplied by reference TRBV2 and TRBJ1-5, is EPEVTQTPSHQVTQMGQEVILRCVPISNHLYFYWYRQILGQKVEFLVSFYNNEISEKSEIFDDQFSVERPDGSNFTLKIRSTKLEDSAMYFCASSDSQPQHFGDGTRLSIL.

The chain links TRBV11-1 to TRBJ2-1; the D is unclear. V gave up 4 bases and J gave up 8 bases, with 12 bases separating them. The V gene's germline CDR1 is SGHAT and CDR2 FQDESV (reference sequence). The CDR3 covers 13 residues. The CDR3 sequence is CASSSRQVHEQFF. CDR3 in DNA: TGTGCCAGCAGCTCCCGTCAGGTCCATGAGCAGTTCTTC.

This CDR3 reads CASFPTWNTEAFF. CDR3 nucleotides: TGTGCCAGTTTCCCCACATGGAACACTGAAGCTTTCTTT. The chain recombines TRBV19 with TRBJ1-1; D gene ambiguous. Trimming shortened V by 8 bases and J by 1 base, and 11 bases separated the two germline ends. This CDR3 comprises 13 residues. Germline V gene lookup returns CDR1 LNHDA and CDR2 SQIVND (reference sequence).

The chain is built from TRBV27 and TRBJ2-3; D is undetermined. Germline CDR1 reads MNHEY; CDR2 reads SMNVEV (reference sequence). The CDR3 totals 13 residues. V dropped 4 bases and J dropped 0 bases, with 5 bases sitting between them. The CDR3 here is CASSSTSTDTQYF. CDR3 bases: TGTGCCAGCAGTTCCACTAGCACAGATACGCAGTATTTT.

This clone was detected a few times. The CDR3 sequence is CASSWDREANTIYF. The CDR3, as DNA: TGTGCCAGCAGCTGGGACAGGGAGGCCAACACCATATATTTT. The chain joins TRBV27 to TRBJ1-3, with 9 bases fitting TRBD1. Looked up from germline, CDR1 is MNHEY and CDR2 is SMNVEV (reference sequence). The CDR3 length is 14 residues. The trim removed 6 bases at V and 7 bases at J, leaving 7 bases unmatched.

The J gene is TRBJ2-2, the V gene TRBV7-2; 9 nucleotides line up with TRBD1. The CDR3 is made up of 19 amino acids. After removal of 2 bases from V and 7 bases from J, the junction contained 17 bases not matched to a gene. CDR1 and CDR2 (germline): SGHTA, FQGNSA. The CDR3 loop reads CASSLSVGQGPSLDGELFF. The CDR3 nucleotides are TGTGCCAGCAGCTTATCCGTAGGACAGGGGCCCTCACTGGACGGGGAGCTGTTTTTT.